One TCR beta chain is described in this entry. Its antigen specificity is not known. Nothing much larger sits one base from this clone, and base qualities are not available. The time point label, as the study defines it: cells obtained before transplantation from donor or recipient. CD3+CD4+ and CD3+CD8+ populations were FACS-sorted from unstimulated pre-transplant donor and recipient cells taken from spleen or lymph nodes. This sample is part of a study of graft-versus-host responses after intestinal transplantation (dated by TCRdb to the early 2020s). About the study as a whole: The transplants that recipients got were multivisceral, liver-intestinal, or isolated intestinal. All recipients received anti-thymocyte globulin induction followed by maintenance tacrolimus and steroids for around three years. Graft-versus-host and host-versus-graft alloreactive T cell clones were tracked in the graft, circulation and bone marrow after intestinal transplantation using bulk TCR-beta CDR3 sequencing. Rather than being sequenced by the commercial service, samples from a few later patients were sequenced in-house on an Illumina MiSeq and processed with MiXCR. Alloreactive clones were identified by sequencing pre-transplant mixed lymphocyte reaction products and comparing them with unstimulated pre-transplant donor and recipient T cells. A cohort of about 25 intestinal transplant recipients, including one retransplant, was enrolled, and a few patients lacking pretransplant specimens were excluded. Donor T cell macrochimerism was defined as a peak of at least 4% donor T cells among recipient peripheral blood mononuclear cells. Study-level results and caveats: Peak levels of circulating GvH clones were associated with declines in HvG clones early after transplant. GvH clones were found in recipient bone marrow, and some of the GvH clones appeared earlier in ileal mucosa or blood, which is consistent with an intestinal mucosal origin. The relatively low number and heterogeneity of intestinal transplant patients limited the conclusions. Patients with donor T cell macrochimerism had high GvH to HvG T cell clonal ratios in their allografts.

Between the V and J ends, shortened by 2 bases and 2 bases respectively, the junction contains 11 bases. From the cysteine through the phenylalanine, the CDR3 covers 15 amino acids. The only DNA kept is the CDR3, 45 bases in frame from the first base. For CDR1 and CDR2, the germline V gene lists SGHRS and YFSETQ. Libraries were prepared through the immunoSEQ multiplex PCR assay. For most patients, genomic DNA was isolated using the Qiagen DNeasy Blood and Tissue Kit and was shipped frozen to Adaptive Biotechnologies for TCR sequencing. For most patients, genomic DNA was subjected to high-throughput TCR-beta CDR3 sequencing by Adaptive Biotechnologies. In the authors' own workflow: Adaptive's ImmunoSEQ software supplied the TCR sequencing data for around 19 patients, while MiXCR and VDJtools were used to process a few other patients. To correct CD4 versus CD8 sorting errors, sequences present in both subsets at a frequency ratio below 5:1 were removed. CDR3 nucleotide sequences shared between donor and recipient were removed because their origin could not be assigned. To be classed as alloreactive, a clone needed at least 2-fold expansion over unstimulated cells and a minimum CFSE-low frequency of 0.002% (template counts) or 0.001% (read counts). Mappable clones were those detected in sequenced pre-transplant spleen, lymph node, or MLR CFSE-low populations of the donor or recipient. The cumulative frequency of alloreactive clones was calculated as a percentage of all sequences, weighted by copy number. TCRdb took over this immuneACCESS table, retaining in-frame rearrangements with V and J assigned. Such tables are incomplete; in checked studies, under half of the missing clones stem from an unresolved V gene, and the remainder is unexplained. That table furnishes V, J and clone size, whereas the DNA furnished D and trimming. In all, the sample holds 95,000 to 150,000 clones, and about 95% of those were seen once. The top ten clonotypes cover around 3% of the sample.

This receptor was taken from a human donor who received an intestinal transplant. Source: unstimulated CD8+ T cells sorted from spleen or lymph node cells, taken before intestinal transplant. Recombination connected TRBV5-1 to TRBJ2-1; a tentative D match to TRBD2 spans 6 bases. The CDR3 corresponds to CASSFAGNTYNEQFF. The DNA sequence is given as TGCGCCAGCAGCTTCGCGGGGAACACCTACAATGAGCAGTTCTTC.